A single sample gave rise to the 7 T cell receptor beta chains below, sequenced in a study of human T cells and chemical hapten exposure (dated by TCRdb to about 2021). Receptor amplification or capture employed RACE. Instrument on record: NextSeq 500. TCRdb reran the public reads through fastp at Q25 and MiXCR, keeping productive beta chains. When rows share a CDR3 protein, they turn into one entry using the most common DNA and genes. The sample table records about 59,000 distinct CDR3 sequences; 11% of these occur just once. In total, the top ten clones hold approximately 3.9% of the sample. According to the study, the label for this sample's time point signals: pre-sensitization, week 0. Read against the paper, the sample's treatment or condition label means: therapeutic diphenylcyclopropenone sensitization with weekly scalp DPC. Sequenced here: whole blood, sampled in connection with sensitization to the hapten diphenylcyclopropenone (DPC). The source of these receptors is a woman aged 40 to 49 with alopecia areata. Some clones in this sample may be carry-over from other donors' samples.

This clonotype appeared many times. The chain combines TRBV6-4 with TRBJ2-3; 7 bases fit TRBD2. Germline trimming cut 6 bases from V and 0 bases from J; bases unmatched to any gene: 3. CDR1 and CDR2 (germline): MRHNA, SNTAGT. This CDR3 comprises 14 residues. CDR3 sequence: CASSPRESTDTQYF. The CDR3 nucleotides are TGTGCCAGCAGCCCGCGGGAGAGCACAGATACGCAGTATTTT.

In its sample, this clonotype was seen many times. The rearrangement links TRBV2 to TRBJ2-5; 10 bases agree with TRBD2. The ends lost 3 bases at V and 1 base at J; junction bases unmatched: 5. The CDR3 spans 16 residues. Germline CDR1 and CDR2: SNHLY and FYNNEI. In DNA form, the CDR3 reads TGTGCCAGCAGTGAGTCCCGACTAGCGGGCCAAGAGACCCAGTACTTC. This encodes CASSESRLAGQETQYF.

This clonotype appeared many times. The V call is TRBV7-2, the J call TRBJ2-6; the D call may be TRBD1 or TRBD2 (5 bases each). The germline gives CDR1 SGHTA, CDR2 FQGNSA. This CDR3 has 18 residues. V was pared by 5 bases and J by 4 bases, with 21 bases between. The CDR3 DNA is TGTGCCAGCAGCACCCTGGGACCGACATCAGGAGGGGCCAACGTCCTGACTTTC. Encoded protein: CASSTLGPTSGGANVLTF. The full variable domain, with the rest looked up from reference TRBV7-2 and TRBJ2-6, is GAGVSQSPSNKVTEKGKDVELRCDPISGHTALYWYRQSLGQGLEFLIYFQGNSAPDKSGLPSDRFSAERTGGSVSTLTIQRTQQEDSAVYLCASSTLGPTSGGANVLTFGAGSRLTVL.

This clonotype was seen a handful of times. This sequence joins TRBV7-2 and TRBJ2-5; 7 bases line up with TRBD2. CDR1 is SGHTA and CDR2 is FQGNSA in the germline V gene. Unmatched junction bases numbered 4, after V lost 1 base and J lost 5 bases. The CDR3 consists of 14 residues. Here the CDR3 reads CASSLGLARETQYF. CDR3 nucleotide sequence: TGTGCCAGCAGCTTAGGACTAGCCCGGGAGACCCAGTACTTC.

The chain links TRBV6-2 or TRBV6-3 to TRBJ2-7; TRBD1 matches at 7 bases. The CDR3 runs 15 residues. The germline V gene has CDR1 MNHEY and CDR2 SVGEGT. V trimming: 4 bases; J trimming: 3 bases; junction bases outside the gene matches: 9. The CDR3 loop is CASSWTGQVNYEQYF. The CDR3 nucleotides read TGTGCCAGCAGTTGGACCGGACAGGTAAACTACGAGCAGTACTTC.

This clonotype was found many times. The chain uses TRBV12-3 or TRBV12-4 and TRBJ1-2; D is unclear. V lost 1 base to trimming and J lost 1 base, with 4 bases between them. This CDR3 has 13 amino acids. The CDR3 region is CASSLGSNYGYTF. CDR3 bases: TGTGCCAGCAGTTTAGGCAGTAACTATGGCTACACCTTC.

In this sample, this clonotype turned up many times. The CDR3 loop is CASSSPGNEQFF. CDR3 bases: TGTGCCAGCAGCTCACCAGGCAATGAGCAGTTCTTC. The rearrangement links TRBV5-4 to TRBJ2-1; D remains ambiguous. V lost 3 bases to trimming and J lost 6 bases, with 7 bases between them. CDR3 size: 12 residues. Germline V gene data show CDR1 as SGHNT and CDR2 as YYREEE (reference sequence).